Following are 32 T cell receptor beta chains from one sample sequenced in a study of spatial heterogeneity in lung cancer. TCRdb reprocessed the 5' RACE reads via MiXCR and lists one record per CDR3 protein. The sample carries 2,000 to 2,500 distinct CDR3 sequences, around 7.2% recorded once. Described time point: sample taken at primary tumor resection. The specimen comprised normal lung tissue next to the tumor, sampled at surgery. The receptors originated from a female donor with early-stage non-small cell lung cancer.

By sample fraction, this clonotype is medium-sized. The genes are TRBV6-2 or TRBV6-3 and TRBJ1-1; D uncertain. V was shortened by 2 bases and J by 3 bases, with 7 bases between the two germline ends. This CDR3 spans 13 amino acids. Germline loops: CDR1 MNHEY, CDR2 SVGEGT. CDR3 residues: CASSYNRYTEAFF. The CDR3 DNA follows: TGTGCCAGCAGTTACAACCGGTACACTGAAGCTTTCTTT.

In its sample, this clonotype ranks as medium-sized. The genes are TRBV4-1 and TRBJ1-1, with D uncertain. Trimming stripped 4 bases from V and 0 bases from J, with 18 bases between. Germline V gives CDR1 MGHRA, CDR2 YSYEKL. The CDR3 extends over 17 amino acids. DNA of the CDR3: TGCGCCAGCAGCCCTTCTAGGACCGGAGGTTTGAACACTGAAGCTTTCTTT. Residues: CASSPSRTGGLNTEAFF.

By frequency in the sample, this clonotype is medium-sized. The chain is built from TRBV6-2 or TRBV6-3 and TRBJ1-2, with D maybe TRBD1 (6 bases). CDR1 MNHEY and CDR2 SVGEGT come from the germline V gene. V shed 10 bases and J shed 1 base, with 13 bases lying between them. This CDR3 contains 13 residues. This chain's CDR3 is CATGTQDNYGYTF. The CDR3 coding sequence is TGTGCCACCGGGACACAGGATAACTATGGCTACACCTTC.

This clonotype qualifies as medium-sized. The chain is built from TRBV24-1 and TRBJ1-1, with TRBD1 matching 7 bases. V shed 5 bases, J shed 2 bases, and the junction held 4 bases outside the gene matches. CDR3 length: 14 residues. CDR1 and CDR2 from the germline V gene are KGHDR and SFDVKD. The CDR3 sequence is CATSGGTANTEAFF. In DNA form, the CDR3 reads TGTGCCACCAGTGGCGGGACAGCTAACACTGAAGCTTTCTTT.

By frequency in the sample, this clonotype is medium-sized. The V and J genes are TRBV7-6 and TRBJ1-2; perhaps TRBD1 as D (5 bases). The CDR3 runs 15 residues. Germline CDR1 reads SGHVS; CDR2 reads FNYEAQ. V lost 5 bases to trimming and J lost 6 bases, with 19 bases between them. The CDR3 region has the DNA TGTGCCAGCAGCGTGGGACTCCCCACGCCTCATGGCTACACCTTC. Translation gives CASSVGLPTPHGYTF.

This clonotype rates as medium-sized. This chain links TRBV3-1 with TRBJ1-5; possible D gene TRBD1, 5 bases. V was pared by 5 bases and J by 4 bases, with 9 bases between. Germline V lookup: CDR1 LGHDT, CDR2 YNNKEL (reference sequence). The CDR3 loop spans 13 amino acids. CDR3 sequence (DNA): TGTGCCAGCAGCTCGGGGGATAATCAGCCCCAGCATTTT. It encodes CASSSGDNQPQHF.

By sample fraction, this clonotype is large. This chain joins TRBV3-1 and TRBJ2-7, with D perhaps matching TRBD2 (6 bases). The CDR3 runs 11 residues. V lost 3 bases and J 6 bases, leaving 6 bases between the germline ends. The germline V gene encodes CDR1 LGHDT and CDR2 YNNKEL (reference sequence). The CDR3 DNA sequence: TGTGCCAGCAGCCAGGGACTCGAGCAGTACTTC. Residues: CASSQGLEQYF.

The V call is TRBV4-3, the J call TRBJ2-2; 11 bases agree with TRBD1. The germline V gene has CDR1 LGHNA and CDR2 YSLEER. This CDR3 spans 18 amino acids. J gave up 5 bases and V 1 base, and 9 bases lay outside the gene matches. The CDR3 is CASSQVWAGTGGTGELFF. In nucleotides, the CDR3 is TGCGCCAGCAGCCAAGTTTGGGCCGGGACAGGGGGAACCGGGGAGCTGTTTTTT.

This clonotype has more than one count but fewer than ten. This may be a read error: a much more frequent sequence differs by one nucleotide. The DNA of the CDR3 is TGTGCCAGCAGCTTGGACTTTAGCTCCTACGAGCAGTACTTC. Translating it yields CASSLDFSSYEQYF. The rearrangement joins TRBV11-2 to TRBJ2-7, with D perhaps TRBD2 (5 bases). Trimming took off 3 bases at V and 0 bases at J, with 9 bases between the two ends. The CDR3 is 14 amino acids. Germline-derived CDR1 and CDR2 are SGHAT and FQNNGV.

The chain joins TRBV12-3 or TRBV12-4 to TRBJ2-4; D may be TRBD1 or TRBD2 (5 bases each). V was trimmed by 3 bases and J by 2 bases, leaving 11 bases between them. The CDR3 totals 15 residues. CDR3 in amino acids: CASSFFQGPKNIQYF. The CDR3 coding sequence is TGTGCCAGCAGTTTCTTCCAGGGACCCAAAAACATTCAGTACTTC.

In its sample, this clonotype is large. The rearrangement links TRBV12-3 or TRBV12-4 to TRBJ2-7; 9 nucleotides agree with TRBD1. The CDR3 spans 17 residues. V shed 4 bases and J 5 bases; nucleotides not matched to a gene: 15. The CDR3, as DNA: TGTGCCAGCAGTTCCCTGGGGACAGGGTATACTTCGGACGAGCAGTACTTC. Residues: CASSSLGTGYTSDEQYF.

In this sample, this clonotype is medium-sized. The genes are TRBV2 and TRBJ1-4; D ambiguous. This CDR3 spans 14 amino acids. V lost 3 bases and J lost 6, with 11 bases in between. Germline V gene data show CDR1 as SNHLY and CDR2 as FYNNEI. CDR3 sequence: CASSDPDWDEKLFF. The CDR3 DNA is TGTGCCAGCAGTGACCCGGACTGGGATGAAAAACTGTTTTTT.

There are many counts of this clonotype. This chain connects TRBV28 to TRBJ2-3, with no clear D. The ends were cut back, 4 bases at V and 4 bases at J, with 21 bases in the middle. The CDR3 covers 17 residues. Germline-derived CDR1 and CDR2 are MDHEN and SYDVKM. CDR3 DNA sequence: TGTGCCAGCAGTTCCCGCACCGTAGCATCTCGGGCAGATACGCAGTATTTT. This encodes CASSSRTVASRADTQYF.

This clonotype rates as medium-sized. CDR3 DNA sequence: TGTGCCTGCATGCTAAACGGGGGTTTACAGTACTTC. It codes for CACMLNGGLQYF. The chain carries TRBV30 and TRBJ2-7, with TRBD2 as a possible D gene (6 bases). V was trimmed by 6 bases and J by 10 bases, leaving 19 bases between them. Germline CDR1 reads GTSNPN; CDR2 reads SVGIG (reference sequence). The CDR3 runs 12 residues. Using reference TRBV30 and TRBJ2-7 for the parts outside the CDR3, the full variable domain is SQTIHQWPATLVQPVGSPLSLECTVEGTSNPNLYWYRQAAGRGLQLLFYSVGIGQISSEVPQNLSASRPQDRQFILSSKKLLLSDSGFYLCACMLNGGLQYFGPGTRLTVT.

This clonotype is categorized as medium-sized (0.01 to 0.1%). CDR3 residues: CASSVSGMQTQYF. CDR3 coding DNA: TGTGCCAGCAGCGTTAGCGGGATGCAGACCCAGTACTTC. V and J are TRBV7-6 and TRBJ2-5, with 8 bases that match TRBD2. Germline loops: CDR1 SGHVS, CDR2 FNYEAQ. CDR3 length: 13 residues. Trimming cost V 5 bases and J 6 bases; bases outside gene matches: 5.

Sample share makes this clonotype medium-sized. The V gene is TRBV11-1, the J gene TRBJ2-1; 11 nucleotides agree with TRBD2. Trimming at V came to 1 base and at J to 0 bases, leaving 5 bases not matched to a gene. Looked up from germline, CDR1 is SGHAT and CDR2 is FQDESV (reference sequence). The CDR3 length is 18 residues. The CDR3: CASSLEGLAVSSYNEQFF. CDR3 sequence (DNA): TGTGCCAGCAGCTTAGAGGGACTAGCGGTTAGCTCCTACAATGAGCAGTTCTTC.

This clonotype is medium-sized. The genes are TRBV6-1 and TRBJ2-1; 13 bases are a match to TRBD2. Germline V gene sequence: CDR1 MNHNS, CDR2 SASEGT. This CDR3 contains 15 residues. V was pared by 4 bases and J by 4 bases, with 1 base of the junction left unmatched. CDR3 nucleotides: TGTGCCAGCAGTGGGGGACTAGCGGGGTACAATGAGCAGTTCTTC. It specifies CASSGGLAGYNEQFF.

This clonotype is medium-sized by share. The V and J genes are TRBV20-1 and TRBJ2-5; D uncertain. The CDR3 loop spans 12 amino acids. Trimming stripped 1 base from V and 10 bases from J, with 13 bases between. The germline CDR1 and CDR2 sequences are DFQATT and SNEGSKA (reference sequence). CDR3 region: CSARGPEMSQYF. Here the CDR3 DNA reads TGCAGTGCTAGAGGTCCGGAGATGAGCCAGTACTTC.

This clonotype is labeled medium-sized (0.01 to 0.1%). The chain is built from TRBV20-1 and TRBJ2-3; D is unresolved. Germline V lookup: CDR1 DFQATT, CDR2 SNEGSKA (reference sequence). V lost 3 bases and J lost 0, with 7 bases in between. The CDR3 covers 13 residues. CDR3 sequence reads: CSARMSSTDTQYF. CDR3 bases: TGCAGTGCTAGGATGTCTAGCACAGATACGCAGTATTTT.

This clonotype is medium-sized in the sample. The chain couples TRBV5-1 to TRBJ2-1; D is uncertain. The germline V gene has CDR1 SGHRS and CDR2 YFSETQ. Deletions cut 0 bases from V and 6 bases from J, with 10 bases between. The CDR3 length is 14 residues. The CDR3 nucleotides read TGCGCCAGCAGCTTGGGAGACAATCGCAATGAGCAGTTCTTC. It encodes CASSLGDNRNEQFF.

This clonotype rates as medium-sized. The chain uses TRBV4-3 and TRBJ2-1; unclear D gene. In germline, CDR1 is LGHNA, CDR2 YSLEER. With 0 bases removed from V and 6 bases from J, the gap between germline ends came to 6 bases. There are 13 residues in the CDR3. The CDR3 DNA reads TGCGCCAGCAGCCAAGATAGGGCCAATGAGCAGTTCTTC. Its translation is CASSQDRANEQFF.

By sample fraction, this clonotype is medium-sized. The chain uses TRBV28 and TRBJ2-1; TRBD1 aligns across 8 bases. V lost 6 bases to trimming and J lost 2 bases; unmatched junction nucleotides: 9. The germline gives CDR1 MDHEN, CDR2 SYDVKM. This CDR3 comprises 16 residues. DNA for the CDR3: TGTGCCAGCAGGGCCAGGGGGCGCGGGACCTACAATGAGCAGTTCTTC. It codes for CASRARGRGTYNEQFF.

By proportion, this clonotype is large. The chain links TRBV4-2 to TRBJ2-7; no reliable D call. In germline, CDR1 is LGHNA, CDR2 YNFKEQ. V was pared by 3 bases and J by 7 bases, with 19 bases between. This CDR3 has 15 amino acids. CDR3 amino acids: CASSQTNPPLREQYF. CDR3 in DNA: TGTGCCAGCAGCCAGACCAACCCCCCTTTGAGAGAGCAGTACTTC.

This clonotype is medium-sized in the sample. The rearrangement links TRBV3-1 to TRBJ2-1, with 9 bases aligning to TRBD2. This CDR3 comprises 14 residues. Germline CDR1 LGHDT, CDR2 YNNKEL (reference sequence). V shed 8 bases and J 8 bases; nucleotides not matched to a gene: 10. The CDR3 region has the DNA TGTGCCAGCCGTTTAGCGGGAGTACCGGATGAGCAGTTCTTC. It codes for CASRLAGVPDEQFF.

In its sample, this clonotype is medium-sized. The J gene is TRBJ2-2, the V gene TRBV5-1; 7 bases are shared with TRBD1. The V gene end was trimmed by 3 bases and the J gene end by 0 bases; junction bases not matched to a gene: 8. The CDR3 sequence is 17 residues long. The germline V gene encodes CDR1 SGHRS and CDR2 YFSETQ. In DNA, the CDR3 is TGCGCCAGCAGCTCCCCGACAGGGTCGGCGAACACCGGGGAGCTGTTTTTT. Protein: CASSSPTGSANTGELFF.

This clonotype occurred many times. The chain joins TRBV2 to TRBJ1-1; D is unclear. This CDR3 is 15 amino acids long. V lost 5 bases and J 2 bases, leaving 15 bases between the germline ends. Germline CDR1 SNHLY, CDR2 FYNNEI. DNA for the CDR3: TGTGCCAGCAGTCCTCGGGCGGCCGTTAACACTGAAGCTTTCTTT. It translates to CASSPRAAVNTEAFF.

By its share, this clonotype is medium-sized (0.01 to 0.1%). The V and J genes are TRBV7-6 and TRBJ2-6, with D unclear. Germline lookup yields CDR1 SGHVS and CDR2 FNYEAQ. The CDR3 spans 19 residues. The germline V and J ends were trimmed by 5 bases and 0 bases, with 20 bases remaining between them. The CDR3 DNA is TGTGCCAGCAGCCCACGGCGTGGAGTCATTGCCTCTGGGGCCAACGTCCTGACTTTC. This codes for CASSPRRGVIASGANVLTF.

In its sample, this clonotype is medium-sized. The chain joins TRBV2 to TRBJ2-5; 8 bases fit TRBD2. V gave up 6 bases and J gave up 5 bases; unmatched junction bases: 2. CDR1 and CDR2 (germline): SNHLY, FYNNEI. This CDR3 region has 12 residues. The CDR3 nucleotides read TGTGCCAGCAGACGGGAGGGGGAGACCCAGTACTTC. Translation gives CASRREGETQYF.

This clonotype is classed as medium-sized. The chain links TRBV20-1 to TRBJ1-5, with 11 bases fitting TRBD1. V was clipped by 8 bases and J by 5 bases; unmatched bases: 5. CDR3 length: 13 residues. Germline-derived CDR1 and CDR2 are DFQATT and SNEGSKA (reference sequence). The CDR3 reads CSTVGQGDQPQHF. The CDR3 DNA sequence: TGCAGTACCGTGGGACAGGGGGATCAGCCCCAGCATTTT.

By proportion, this clonotype is large. This rearrangement joins TRBV27 to TRBJ1-2, with TRBD1 matching over 9 bases. Losses at the gene ends were 0 bases for V and 2 bases for J; bases not matched to a gene: 7. The CDR3 is 17 residues long. CDR1 MNHEY and CDR2 SMNVEV come from the germline V gene (reference sequence). CDR3 sequence: CASSLSRGQGSNYGYTF. The CDR3 DNA reads as TGTGCCAGCAGTTTATCTCGGGGACAGGGATCCAACTATGGCTACACCTTC.

By proportion, this clonotype is medium-sized. As DNA, the CDR3 is TGTGCCAGCCATCGCGGTGGGCAGAACAATGAGCAGTTCTTC. Translated: CASHRGGQNNEQFF. This chain connects TRBV7-2 to TRBJ2-1, with no clear D. In germline, CDR1 is SGHTA, CDR2 FQGNSA. The length of the CDR3 is 14 residues. V lost 8 bases and J lost 5, with 16 bases in between.

This clonotype is labeled as medium-sized. This chain links TRBV5-1 with TRBJ1-1; D uncertain. V was cut by 0 bases and J by 1 base, with 10 bases left in between. In germline, CDR1 is SGHRS, CDR2 YFSETQ. This CDR3 has 15 residues. The CDR3 region is CASSLDGPPNTEAFF. The CDR3 DNA follows: TGCGCCAGCAGCTTGGACGGGCCCCCGAACACTGAAGCTTTCTTT.